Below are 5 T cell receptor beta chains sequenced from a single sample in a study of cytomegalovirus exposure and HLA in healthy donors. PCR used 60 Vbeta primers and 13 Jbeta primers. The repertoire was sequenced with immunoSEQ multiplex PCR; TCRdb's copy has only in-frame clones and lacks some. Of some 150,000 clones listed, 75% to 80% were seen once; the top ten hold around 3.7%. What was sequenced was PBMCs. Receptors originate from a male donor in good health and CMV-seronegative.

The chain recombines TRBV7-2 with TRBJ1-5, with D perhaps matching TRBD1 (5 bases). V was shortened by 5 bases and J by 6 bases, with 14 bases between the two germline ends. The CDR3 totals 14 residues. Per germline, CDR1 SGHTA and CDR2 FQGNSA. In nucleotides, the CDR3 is TGTGCCAGCAGCCCTCCGGGGGTAACTCAGCCCCAGCATTTT. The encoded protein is CASSPPGVTQPQHF.

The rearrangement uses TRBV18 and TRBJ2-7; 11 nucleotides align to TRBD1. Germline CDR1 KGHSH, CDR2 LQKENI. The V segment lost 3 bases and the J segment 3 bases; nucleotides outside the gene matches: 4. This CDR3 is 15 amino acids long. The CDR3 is CASSPLDRGLYEQYF. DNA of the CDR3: TGTGCCAGCTCACCCTTGGACAGGGGGCTCTACGAGCAGTACTTC.

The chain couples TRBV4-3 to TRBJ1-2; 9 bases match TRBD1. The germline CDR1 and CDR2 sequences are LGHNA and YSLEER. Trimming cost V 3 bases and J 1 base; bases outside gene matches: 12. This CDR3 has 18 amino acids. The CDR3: CASSQDYDTGQGNYGYTF. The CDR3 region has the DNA TGCGCCAGCAGCCAGGACTACGATACGGGACAGGGTAACTATGGCTACACCTTC.

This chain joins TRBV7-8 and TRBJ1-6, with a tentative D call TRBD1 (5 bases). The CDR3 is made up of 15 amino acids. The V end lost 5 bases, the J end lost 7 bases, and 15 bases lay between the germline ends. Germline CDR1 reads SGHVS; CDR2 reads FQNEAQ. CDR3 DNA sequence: TGTGCCAGCAGCGGGGGGTGGGGAACGAATTCACCCCTCCACTTT. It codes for CASSGGWGTNSPLHF.

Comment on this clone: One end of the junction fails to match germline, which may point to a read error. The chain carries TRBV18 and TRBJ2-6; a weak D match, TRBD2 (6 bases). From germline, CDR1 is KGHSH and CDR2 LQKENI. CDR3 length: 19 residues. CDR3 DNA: TGTACCAGCTCACCACTGTATCCGCGGGGTCCCTCTGGGGCCAACGTCCTGACTTTC. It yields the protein CTSSPLYPRGPSGANVLTF.